The 23 T cell receptor beta chains listed next were all sequenced from one sample in a study of T cell responses to AZD1222 COVID-19 vaccine. Here immunoSEQ multiplex PCR was the method, and the copy in TCRdb shows in-frame clones only, minus some. The repertoire holds 140,000 to 150,000 clones, roughly 92% seen once, with roughly 5% in the top ten. The sample here was peripheral blood, taken on day 0 of AZD1222 vaccination. These receptors originate from an adult in good health.

The chain is built from TRBV28 and TRBJ1-1, with TRBD1 matching over 11 bases. CDR3 length: 14 residues. The V gene's germline CDR1 is MDHEN and CDR2 SYDVKM. V shed 6 bases and J 5 bases; nucleotides not matched to a gene: 5. The CDR3: CASSTDRGRTEAFF. Written as DNA, the CDR3 is TGTGCCAGCAGCACGGACAGGGGGCGGACTGAAGCTTTCTTT.

The chain employs TRBV12-5 and TRBJ2-2, with D possibly TRBD2 on 5 matching bases. Germline-derived CDR1 and CDR2 are LGHNT and FRNRAP. The CDR3 loop spans 15 amino acids. The ends were cut back, 0 bases at V and 6 bases at J, with 11 bases in the middle. CDR3 protein: CASGLVVGLAGELFF. The CDR3 coding sequence is TGTGCTAGTGGTTTGGTAGTAGGACTTGCCGGGGAGCTGTTTTTT.

Only one count was recorded for this clone. The rearrangement uses TRBV6-5 and TRBJ1-4, with 8 bases that match TRBD1. The germline V gene has CDR1 MNHEY and CDR2 SVGAGI. This CDR3 contains 13 residues. V lost 6 bases to trimming and J lost 7 bases; unmatched junction nucleotides: 4. Here the CDR3 DNA reads TGTGCCAGCAGAAGACAGGGGTCTGAAAAACTGTTTTTT. It translates to CASRRQGSEKLFF.

J is TRBJ2-2 and V is TRBV19; D may be TRBD1 (6 bases). Germline V gives CDR1 LNHDA, CDR2 SQIVND (reference sequence). V lost 5 bases, J lost 5 bases, and 15 bases lay in between. CDR3 length: 15 amino acids. Written as DNA, the CDR3 is TGTGCCAGTAGTGGCCGGGACACCAAAACCGGGGAGCTGTTTTTT. It codes for CASSGRDTKTGELFF.

The chain recombines TRBV12-5 with TRBJ1-1, with D unresolved. This CDR3 comprises 12 residues. In germline, CDR1 is LGHNT, CDR2 FRNRAP. V lost 0 bases to trimming and J lost 8 bases, with 7 bases between them. CDR3 sequence reads: CASGLVEGEAFF. The CDR3 bases are TGTGCTAGTGGTTTGGTAGAAGGAGAAGCTTTCTTT.

A single count supports this clone. The V and J genes are TRBV25-1 and TRBJ1-2; tentatively, D is TRBD1 (5 bases). CDR3 length: 13 residues. V lost 2 bases and J 4 bases, leaving 8 bases between the germline ends. CDR1 and CDR2 from the germline V gene are MGHDK and SYGVNS. This CDR3 is CASSEPGTYGYTF. The CDR3 bases are TGTGCCAGCAGTGAACCCGGGACCTATGGCTACACCTTC.

The sample holds a few counts of this clone. This chain links TRBV6-5 with TRBJ2-6, with no clear D. Germline CDR1 reads MNHEY; CDR2 reads SVGAGI. V dropped 5 bases and J dropped 0 bases, with 8 bases sitting between them. The length of the CDR3 is 15 residues. CDR3 sequence (DNA): TGTGCCAGCAGTCAAAGAAGCTCTGGGGCCAACGTCCTGACTTTC. Amino acid sequence: CASSQRSSGANVLTF.

The chain couples TRBV5-1 to TRBJ2-2; TRBD1 is a possible D gene (6 bases). Trimming removed 6 bases from V and 4 bases from J, with 13 bases in between. Germline lookup yields CDR1 SGHRS and CDR2 YFSETQ. The CDR3 extends over 14 amino acids. The CDR3 coding sequence is TGCGCCAGCAAGGGGACAACTTCCACCGGGGAGCTGTTTTTT. Translation: CASKGTTSTGELFF.

The chain uses TRBV6-5 and TRBJ1-5; possibly TRBD1 for D (6 bases). CDR3 length: 16 residues. V was trimmed by 2 bases and J by 0 bases, leaving 11 bases between them. Germline assignment: CDR1 MNHEY and CDR2 SVGAGI. CDR3: CASSYRGTISNQPQHF. The CDR3 bases are TGTGCCAGCAGTTACCGCGGGACAATTAGCAATCAGCCCCAGCATTTT.

CDR3 amino acids: CSALAGDEQYF. CDR3 coding DNA: TGCAGTGCACTAGCGGGAGACGAGCAGTACTTC. The V call is TRBV20-1, the J call TRBJ2-7, with 11 nucleotides matching TRBD2. The CDR3 sequence is 11 residues long. V lost 6 bases to trimming and J lost 5 bases; unmatched junction nucleotides: 0. CDR1 DFQATT and CDR2 SNEGSKA come from the germline V gene (reference sequence).

The CDR3 bases are TGTGCCAGCAGCCAAGAGTGGGGATATGGCTACACCTTC. It encodes CASSQEWGYGYTF. This chain links TRBV3-1 (or the pseudogene TRBV3-2) with TRBJ1-2; D not resolved. Germline V gene lookup returns CDR1 LGHDT and CDR2 YNNKEL (reference sequence). This CDR3 is 13 amino acids long. V was clipped by 0 bases and J by 5 bases, with 7 bases between them.

This chain links TRBV6-5 with TRBJ2-2; TRBD2 might be the D (6 bases). There are 15 residues in the CDR3. V dropped 6 bases and J dropped 1 base, with 12 bases sitting between them. Per the germline V gene, CDR1 is MNHEY and CDR2 is SVGAGI. The CDR3 DNA follows: TGTGCCAGCAGCCGGGACTTATTGAACACCGGGGAGCTGTTTTTT. This encodes CASSRDLLNTGELFF.

The rearrangement uses TRBV11-3 and TRBJ2-1; D is perhaps TRBD2 (7 bases). The germline gives CDR1 SGHNT, CDR2 YENEEA. V was shortened by 1 base and J by 10 bases, with 20 bases between the two germline ends. CDR3 length: 16 residues. The CDR3 bases are TGTGCCAGCAGCTTAGGGGCGGGGGCAGGCTCTCGGGAGCAGTTCTTC. Translated: CASSLGAGAGSREQFF.

The chain couples TRBV2 to TRBJ1-2; 9 nucleotides match TRBD1. After removal of 5 bases from V and 6 bases from J, the junction contained 1 base not matched to a gene. The germline gives CDR1 SNHLY, CDR2 FYNNEI. CDR3 size: 12 residues. DNA for the CDR3: TGTGCCAGCAGTTGGACAGGGGATGGCTACACCTTC. It codes for CASSWTGDGYTF.

In its sample, this clone was seen once. This rearrangement joins TRBV30 to TRBJ2-3; D may be TRBD1 or TRBD2 (5 bases each). The CDR3 contains 14 residues. Trimming pared 2 bases from V and 6 bases from J, leaving 15 bases between. Germline-derived CDR1 and CDR2 are GTSNPN and SVGIG (reference sequence). The CDR3 reads CAWSKRGRPDTQYF. CDR3 nucleotides: TGTGCCTGGAGTAAGAGGGGTCGCCCGGATACGCAGTATTTT.

V usage is TRBV25-1 and J usage is TRBJ2-5; no definite D call. Germline values: CDR1 MGHDK, CDR2 SYGVNS. Trimming stripped 0 bases from V and 5 bases from J, with 7 bases between. The CDR3 length is 13 residues. The CDR3, as DNA: TGTGCCAGCAGTGAATATGATGGGGAGACCCAGTACTTC. Its translation is CASSEYDGETQYF.

The count of this clone is one. Written as DNA, the CDR3 is TGCAGTGCTAGTTTAGAAGTGGTAGATACGCAGTATTTT. It yields the protein CSASLEVVDTQYF. The V and J genes are TRBV20-1 and TRBJ2-3; D is ambiguous. Germline-derived CDR1 and CDR2 are DFQATT and SNEGSKA (reference sequence). Trimming removed 3 bases at V and 5 bases at J, with 12 bases between. CDR3 length: 13 amino acids.

The CDR3 DNA reads TGTGCCAGTCGGACTAGCGGGAGTCTGAACATTCAGTACTTC. It encodes CASRTSGSLNIQYF. This sequence joins TRBV19 and TRBJ2-4; 13 bases match TRBD2. Germline V gene sequence: CDR1 LNHDA, CDR2 SQIVND (reference sequence). The CDR3 is 14 amino acids. Losses at the gene ends were 8 bases for V and 7 bases for J; bases not matched to a gene: 5.

The chain carries TRBV10-1 and TRBJ2-7, with D tentatively TRBD1 (5 bases). Trimming stripped 0 bases from V and 5 bases from J, with 11 bases between. Germline assignment: CDR1 WNHNN and CDR2 SYGVQD (reference sequence). The CDR3 loop spans 14 amino acids. The CDR3 bases are TGCGCCAGCAGTGAGTCTGTAGTGACAGACGAGCAGTACTTC. It specifies CASSESVVTDEQYF.

This chain joins TRBV6-5 and TRBJ2-1; the D gene could be TRBD1 or TRBD2 (5 bases each). Germline assignment: CDR1 MNHEY and CDR2 SVGAGI. Trimming shortened V by 0 bases and J by 8 bases, and 11 bases separated the two germline ends. CDR3 length: 14 residues. This CDR3 reads CASSYSGRDDEQFF. The CDR3 DNA is TGTGCCAGCAGTTACTCGGGCAGGGACGATGAGCAGTTCTTC.

This chain connects TRBV28 to TRBJ1-2; TRBD1 might be the D (5 bases). Germline CDR1 and CDR2: MDHEN and SYDVKM. There are 14 residues in the CDR3. V lost 7 bases and J lost 5, with 17 bases in between. This CDR3 is CASTPGGGFYGYTF. DNA of the CDR3: TGTGCCAGCACCCCGGGTGGGGGGTTTTATGGCTACACCTTC.

The rearrangement links TRBV5-8 to TRBJ1-2; D is possibly TRBD1 (5 bases). Trimming took off 5 bases at V and 4 bases at J, with 12 bases between the two ends. CDR3 length: 13 amino acids. Germline V gene lookup returns CDR1 SGHTS and CDR2 YDEGEE. The CDR3 loop is CASRTGTVYGYTF. CDR3 coding DNA: TGTGCCAGCAGAACCGGGACGGTCTATGGCTACACCTTC.

The chain couples TRBV7-2 to TRBJ1-6; D remains unclear. Germline-derived CDR1 and CDR2 are SGHTA and FQGNSA. CDR3 length: 14 amino acids. V was shortened by 1 base and J by 3 bases, with 4 bases between the two germline ends. The CDR3 sequence is CASSLGGYNSPLHF. In nucleotides, the CDR3 is TGTGCCAGCAGCTTAGGAGGCTATAATTCACCCCTCCACTTT. Using reference TRBV7-2 and TRBJ1-6 for the parts outside the CDR3, the full variable domain is GAGVSQSPSNKVTEKGKDVELRCDPISGHTALYWYRQSLGQGLEFLIYFQGNSAPDKSGLPSDRFSAERTGGSVSTLTIQRTQQEDSAVYLCASSLGGYNSPLHFGNGTRLTVT.